The next 5 T cell receptor beta chains were all read from a single sample in a study of T-cell memory formation after mild COVID-19. TCRdb fed the 5' RACE reads into MiXCR, producing one record per CDR3 protein. The data contain around 250,000 distinct CDR3 sequences, approximately 9% of them singletons. The sample comprised PBMCs or a T cell subset sorted from them (not recorded which). Receptor source: a man between 18 and 35 years old who had mild COVID-19 (a few samples of this study predate the infection). Cell type and time point are not known.

This clonotype was detected ten times or more. The chain has TRBV12-3 or TRBV12-4 and TRBJ1-1; D possibly corresponds to TRBD1 (5 bases). V lost 1 base and J 7 bases, leaving 10 bases between the germline ends. The CDR3 is 13 amino acids. The CDR3 sequence: CASSLGGANEAFF. The CDR3 nucleotides read TGTGCCAGCAGTTTAGGAGGGGCCAATGAAGCTTTCTTT.

J is TRBJ2-3 and V is TRBV2; D not resolved. The CDR3 runs 14 residues. Trimming removed 1 base at V and 2 bases at J, with 7 bases between. Germline V lookup: CDR1 SNHLY, CDR2 FYNNEI. The DNA for the CDR3 is TGTGCCAGCAGTGAAGGGCGGTTCACAGATACGCAGTATTTT. Encoded protein: CASSEGRFTDTQYF.

The CDR3 spells CASTTPSWGGEGYTF. In DNA form, the CDR3 reads TGTGCCAGCACAACACCCAGCTGGGGCGGAGAAGGCTACACCTTC. The V and J genes are TRBV28 and TRBJ1-2; D possibly corresponds to TRBD1 (5 bases). Germline CDR1 reads MDHEN; CDR2 reads SYDVKM. This CDR3 has 15 amino acids. The V end was cut by 7 bases, the J end by 8 bases, with 23 bases between.

The CDR3 bases are TGCGCCAGCAGCTCTGGACCCGGGGGGAGCTCCTACAATGAGCAGTTCTTC. Its protein is CASSSGPGGSSYNEQFF. The chain is built from TRBV4-3 and TRBJ2-1; 7 positions match TRBD2. CDR3 size: 17 residues. Germline trimming cut 5 bases from V and 0 bases from J; bases unmatched to any gene: 10. From germline, CDR1 is LGHNA and CDR2 YSLEER.

This clonotype was found a few times. The chain carries TRBV5-6 and TRBJ2-1, with D possibly matching TRBD2 (6 bases). The CDR3 has 15 residues. Germline V CDR1 and CDR2: SGHDT, YYEEEE. Trimming cost V 0 bases and J 2 bases, with 9 bases left between them. The chain's CDR3 is CASSLVRGPYNEQFF. CDR3 sequence (DNA): TGTGCCAGCAGCTTGGTGCGGGGCCCCTACAATGAGCAGTTCTTC. Complete variable domain (other parts from reference TRBV5-6 and TRBJ2-1): DAGVTQSPTHLIKTRGQQVTLRCSPKSGHDTVSWYQQALGQGPQFIFQYYEEEERQRGNFPDRFSGHQFPNYSSELNVNALLLGDSALYLCASSLVRGPYNEQFFGPGTRLTVL.